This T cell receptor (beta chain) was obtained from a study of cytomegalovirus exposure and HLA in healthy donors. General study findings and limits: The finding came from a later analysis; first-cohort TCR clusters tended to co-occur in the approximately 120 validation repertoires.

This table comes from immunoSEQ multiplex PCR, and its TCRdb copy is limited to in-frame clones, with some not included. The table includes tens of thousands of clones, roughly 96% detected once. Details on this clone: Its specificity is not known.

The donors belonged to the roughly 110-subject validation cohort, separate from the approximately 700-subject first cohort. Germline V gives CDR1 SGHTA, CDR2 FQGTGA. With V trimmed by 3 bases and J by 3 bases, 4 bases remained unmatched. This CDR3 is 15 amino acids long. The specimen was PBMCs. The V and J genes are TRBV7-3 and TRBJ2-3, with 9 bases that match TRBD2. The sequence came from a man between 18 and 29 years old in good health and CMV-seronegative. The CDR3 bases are TGTGCCAGCAGCTTTAGCGGGAGTAGGACAGATACGCAGTATTTT. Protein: CASSFSGSRTDTQYF.